Listed below are T cell receptor beta chains from one sample, sequenced in a study of blood T cells in healthy people across ages. TCRdb itself ran the 5' RACE reads through MiXCR, one entry per CDR3 protein. Among about 800,000 distinct CDR3 sequences, 25% were seen once, and the ten largest hold around 3.6%. This sample also appeared in a second study, on T cells of mothers and their children.

The sequenced sample consisted of blood. The receptors were sampled from a boy aged 5-17 years in good health. The CDR3 runs from the conserved cysteine through the conserved F or W. The D gene is left open where the match is weak. Part of the rows lack a size; the others show once, few, many or a class for expanded clones.

D gene: TRBD2
J gene: TRBJ2-1
V gene: TRBV5-1
clone size: few
CDR3 DNA: TGCGCCAACAGCAAGCGGGAGGAGAGGTACAATGAGCAGTTCTTC
CDR3 protein: CANSKREERYNEQFF

D gene: TRBD1
J gene: TRBJ2-1
V gene: TRBV29-1
clone size: -
CDR3 DNA: TGCAGCGTGCGCCGGGACAGCTCTTACAATGAGCAGTTCTTC
CDR3 protein: CSVRRDSSYNEQFF

D gene: -
J gene: TRBJ2-3
V gene: TRBV20-1
clone size: few
CDR3 DNA: TGCAGTGCTAGGGAGACGGATACGCAGTATTTT
CDR3 protein: CSARETDTQYF

D gene: -
J gene: TRBJ1-5
V gene: TRBV28
clone size: -
CDR3 DNA: TGTGCCAGCAGACCCCTGACGCAACAGCCCCAGCATTTT
CDR3 protein: CASRPLTQQPQHF

D gene: -
J gene: TRBJ2-6
V gene: TRBV20-1
clone size: many
CDR3 DNA: TGCAGTGCTAGAAACCCGGACGGATCCTCTGGGGCCAACGTCCTGACTTTC
CDR3 protein: CSARNPDGSSGANVLTF

D gene: -
J gene: TRBJ1-6
V gene: TRBV29-1
clone size: -
CDR3 DNA: TGCAGCGTTGAAGCCGCTGGGCGGGCCAGTAATTCACCCCTCCACTTT
CDR3 protein: CSVEAAGRASNSPLHF

D gene: TRBD1
J gene: TRBJ2-5
V gene: TRBV12-3/TRBV12-4
clone size: few
CDR3 DNA: TGTGCCAGCAGTTTCGAGGTTGACAGGGGAGATCCGTTCTTC
CDR3 protein: CASSFEVDRGDPFF

D gene: TRBD1
J gene: TRBJ1-1
V gene: TRBV6-4
clone size: -
CDR3 DNA: TGTGCCAGCAGCACAGGGGGCTTATCTGAAGCTTTCTTT
CDR3 protein: CASSTGGLSEAFF

D gene: TRBD1
J gene: TRBJ2-7
V gene: TRBV7-3
clone size: few
CDR3 DNA: TGTGCCAGCAGCCCAACCGACAGGGACGAGCAGTACTTC
CDR3 protein: CASSPTDRDEQYF

D gene: -
J gene: TRBJ2-3
V gene: TRBV28
clone size: -
CDR3 DNA: TGTGCCAGCAGTTTATGGTTGCGTACGCAGTATTTT
CDR3 protein: CASSLWLRTQYF

D gene: -
J gene: TRBJ2-4
V gene: TRBV7-2
clone size: few
CDR3 DNA: TGTGCCAGCAGCCAATCGGGACTGGAAAACATTCAGTACTTC
CDR3 protein: CASSQSGLENIQYF

D gene: TRBD2
J gene: TRBJ2-5
V gene: TRBV29-1
clone size: -
CDR3 DNA: TGCAGCTCCCGACTAGCGGGCCAAGAGACCCAGTACTTC
CDR3 protein: CSSRLAGQETQYF

D gene: -
J gene: TRBJ2-1
V gene: TRBV7-3
clone size: few
CDR3 DNA: TGTGCCAGCAGCTACGGACCAGCATCCTACAATGAGCAGTTCTTC
CDR3 protein: CASSYGPASYNEQFF

D gene: -
J gene: TRBJ1-1
V gene: TRBV28
clone size: -
CDR3 DNA: TGTGCCAGCAGTTGGAGGGGTGGTAACACTGAAGCTTTCTTT
CDR3 protein: CASSWRGGNTEAFF

D gene: TRBD1
J gene: TRBJ2-7
V gene: TRBV5-1
clone size: -
CDR3 DNA: TGCGCCAGCACCGGGACAGACTACGAGCAGTACTTC
CDR3 protein: CASTGTDYEQYF

D gene: -
J gene: TRBJ2-7
V gene: TRBV6-5
clone size: few
CDR3 DNA: TGTGCCAGCAGCTCCAATAACGGTTCCTACGAGCAGTACTTC
CDR3 protein: CASSSNNGSYEQYF

D gene: -
J gene: TRBJ2-3
V gene: TRBV6-5
clone size: -
CDR3 DNA: TGTGCCAGCAGCGCCTTGACAGGCACAGATACGCAGTATTTT
CDR3 protein: CASSALTGTDTQYF

D gene: -
J gene: TRBJ1-5
V gene: TRBV15
clone size: few
CDR3 DNA: TGTGCCACCAGCAGAGCCCGCGAGGGGAAGTATAGCAATCAGCCCCAGCATTTT
CDR3 protein: CATSRAREGKYSNQPQHF

D gene: -
J gene: TRBJ2-2
V gene: TRBV25-1
clone size: -
CDR3 DNA: TGTGCCAGCAGTGAATTCAAGGTCACCGGGGAGCTGTTTTTT
CDR3 protein: CASSEFKVTGELFF

D gene: -
J gene: TRBJ2-1
V gene: TRBV4-3
clone size: -
CDR3 DNA: TGCGCCAGCAGCCAAGACGGACCGGGACATTGGACAAACAATGAGCAGTTCTTC
CDR3 protein: CASSQDGPGHWTNNEQFF

D gene: TRBD1
J gene: TRBJ2-2
V gene: TRBV7-2
clone size: few
CDR3 DNA: TGTGCCAGCAGCCCTTCTCCCGGGGGGACAGGGGGGAGGGAGCTGTTTTTT
CDR3 protein: CASSPSPGGTGGRELFF

D gene: TRBD1
J gene: TRBJ2-7
V gene: TRBV28
clone size: -
CDR3 DNA: TGTGCCAGCAGTGGACAGGGACGTGTCGCCGAGCAGTACTTC
CDR3 protein: CASSGQGRVAEQYF

D gene: -
J gene: TRBJ1-5
V gene: TRBV2
clone size: few
CDR3 DNA: TGTGCCAGCAGGCCGGGACTAGTTAGGAATCAGCCCCAGCATTTT
CDR3 protein: CASRPGLVRNQPQHF

D gene: TRBD2
J gene: TRBJ2-5
V gene: TRBV5-1
clone size: -
CDR3 DNA: TGCGCCAGCAGCTTTAGCGGGATGCAAGAGACCCAGTACTTC
CDR3 protein: CASSFSGMQETQYF

D gene: -
J gene: TRBJ2-1
V gene: TRBV4-1
clone size: -
CDR3 DNA: TGCGCCAGCAGCCAAGTATCGGTGAACGAGCAGTTCTTC
CDR3 protein: CASSQVSVNEQFF

D gene: -
J gene: TRBJ2-1
V gene: TRBV20-1
clone size: few
CDR3 DNA: TGCAGTGCCCCGGGGTTATACAATGAGCAGTTCTTC
CDR3 protein: CSAPGLYNEQFF

D gene: TRBD2
J gene: TRBJ2-1
V gene: TRBV20-1
clone size: -
CDR3 DNA: TGCAGTGCTGTTACTAGCGGGATAGGGCCGAATGAGCAGTTCTTC
CDR3 protein: CSAVTSGIGPNEQFF

D gene: -
J gene: TRBJ2-7
V gene: TRBV28
clone size: few
CDR3 DNA: TGTGCCAGCAGTTTCATAGGGAGCTCCTACGAGCAGTACTTC
CDR3 protein: CASSFIGSSYEQYF

D gene: -
J gene: TRBJ2-2
V gene: TRBV20-1
clone size: -
CDR3 DNA: TGCAGTGCTAGAGATCTCCACACCGGGGAGCTGTTTTTT
CDR3 protein: CSARDLHTGELFF

D gene: TRBD1
J gene: TRBJ1-5
V gene: TRBV4-3
clone size: few
CDR3 DNA: TGCGCCAGCAGCCAAGACCGGACAGGGTATCAGCCCCAGCATTTT
CDR3 protein: CASSQDRTGYQPQHF

D gene: TRBD2
J gene: TRBJ2-1
V gene: TRBV12-3/TRBV12-4
clone size: -
CDR3 DNA: TGTGCCAGCAGTAGCCTTGGACTAGCGGGGAAAAATGAGCAGTTCTTC
CDR3 protein: CASSSLGLAGKNEQFF

D gene: -
J gene: TRBJ2-7
V gene: TRBV10-3
clone size: few
CDR3 DNA: TGTGCCATCAAGGGGAACACCCTAGATTCCTACGAGCAGTACTTC
CDR3 protein: CAIKGNTLDSYEQYF

D gene: -
J gene: TRBJ2-5
V gene: TRBV20-1
clone size: -
CDR3 DNA: TGCAGTGCTAGAGATGGCTCCGCGGGGCAAGAGACCCAGTACTTC
CDR3 protein: CSARDGSAGQETQYF

D gene: -
J gene: TRBJ2-1
V gene: TRBV15
clone size: few
CDR3 DNA: TGTGCCACCAGCAGAGAAAGGAGGGGAGGCTACAATGAGCAGTTCTTC
CDR3 protein: CATSRERRGGYNEQFF

D gene: -
J gene: TRBJ1-4
V gene: TRBV20-1
clone size: -
CDR3 DNA: TGCAGTGCTGGGACCCCCGGCAAGGAAAAACTGTTTTTT
CDR3 protein: CSAGTPGKEKLFF

D gene: -
J gene: TRBJ1-4
V gene: TRBV20-1
clone size: -
CDR3 DNA: TGCAGTGCTGGACCCCCTTTAGGGGGTGGAAGTGAAAAACTGTTTTTT
CDR3 protein: CSAGPPLGGGSEKLFF

D gene: TRBD2
J gene: TRBJ2-1
V gene: TRBV7-2
clone size: -
CDR3 DNA: TGTGCCAGCAGCTTTCTCGAGCGGGAGTACTCCTACAATGAGCAGTTCTTC
CDR3 protein: CASSFLEREYSYNEQFF

D gene: -
J gene: TRBJ2-4
V gene: TRBV6-6
clone size: -
CDR3 DNA: TGTGCCAGCTCTGGCCTCCCAGCAAACATTCAGTACTTC
CDR3 protein: CASSGLPANIQYF

D gene: TRBD1
J gene: TRBJ2-2
V gene: TRBV18
clone size: -
CDR3 DNA: TGTGCCAGCTCACTCTCACAGGGGGACACCGGGGAGCTGTTTTTT
CDR3 protein: CASSLSQGDTGELFF

D gene: -
J gene: TRBJ1-2
V gene: TRBV5-6
clone size: -
CDR3 DNA: TGTGCCAGCAGGAATGTGGACAGTAACTATGGCTACACCTTC
CDR3 protein: CASRNVDSNYGYTF

D gene: -
J gene: TRBJ1-1
V gene: TRBV2
clone size: -
CDR3 DNA: TGTGCCAGCAGCCCAGGGGAAGGGCTACACACTGAAGCTTTCTTT
CDR3 protein: CASSPGEGLHTEAFF

D gene: TRBD1
J gene: TRBJ1-1
V gene: TRBV20-1
clone size: once
CDR3 DNA: TGCAGAGTAAGGGGGGGACAGTTCAACACTGAAGCTTTCTTT
CDR3 protein: CRVRGGQFNTEAFF

D gene: -
J gene: TRBJ1-1
V gene: TRBV18
clone size: -
CDR3 DNA: TGTGCCAGCTCACCCCCGGCCCAAGAAGCTTTCTTT
CDR3 protein: CASSPPAQEAFF

D gene: -
J gene: TRBJ1-4
V gene: TRBV6-5
clone size: -
CDR3 DNA: TGTGCCAGCAGCCAACTCGGGGCGGCAAAACTGTTTTTT
CDR3 protein: CASSQLGAAKLFF

D gene: TRBD1
J gene: TRBJ2-2
V gene: TRBV24-1
clone size: -
CDR3 DNA: TGTGCCACCAGCGACAGGGGATTAGCCGGGGAGCTGTTTTTT
CDR3 protein: CATSDRGLAGELFF

D gene: TRBD2
J gene: TRBJ2-7
V gene: TRBV27
clone size: few
CDR3 DNA: TGTGCCAGCACCGATTTAGCGGGAGCCTACGAGCAGTACTTC
CDR3 protein: CASTDLAGAYEQYF

D gene: -
J gene: TRBJ2-5
V gene: TRBV6-5
clone size: -
CDR3 DNA: TGTGCCAGCAGTTACGGGTTAGAGATGGAGACCCAGTACTTC
CDR3 protein: CASSYGLEMETQYF

D gene: TRBD2
J gene: TRBJ2-5
V gene: TRBV2
clone size: -
CDR3 DNA: TGTGCCAGCAGTGAAGAAGCGGGGGGGCGTGAGACCCAGTACTTC
CDR3 protein: CASSEEAGGRETQYF

D gene: TRBD2
J gene: TRBJ2-1
V gene: TRBV11-1
clone size: -
CDR3 DNA: TGTGCCAGCAGCTCCCCGGGACTACCTAACAATGAGCAGTTCTTC
CDR3 protein: CASSSPGLPNNEQFF

D gene: -
J gene: TRBJ1-6
V gene: TRBV20-1
clone size: once
CDR3 DNA: TGCAGTGCTAGTAGACAGAGGATGTCCTATAATTCACCCCTCCACTTT
CDR3 protein: CSASRQRMSYNSPLHF

D gene: -
J gene: TRBJ2-3
V gene: TRBV29-1
clone size: -
CDR3 DNA: TGCAGCTCACGGGACTCCCCTATTGGCACAGATACGCAGTATTTT
CDR3 protein: CSSRDSPIGTDTQYF

D gene: -
J gene: TRBJ2-4
V gene: TRBV20-1
clone size: -
CDR3 DNA: TGCAGTGCTAGAGATCTAGCCGATGCCAAAAACATTCAGTACTTC
CDR3 protein: CSARDLADAKNIQYF